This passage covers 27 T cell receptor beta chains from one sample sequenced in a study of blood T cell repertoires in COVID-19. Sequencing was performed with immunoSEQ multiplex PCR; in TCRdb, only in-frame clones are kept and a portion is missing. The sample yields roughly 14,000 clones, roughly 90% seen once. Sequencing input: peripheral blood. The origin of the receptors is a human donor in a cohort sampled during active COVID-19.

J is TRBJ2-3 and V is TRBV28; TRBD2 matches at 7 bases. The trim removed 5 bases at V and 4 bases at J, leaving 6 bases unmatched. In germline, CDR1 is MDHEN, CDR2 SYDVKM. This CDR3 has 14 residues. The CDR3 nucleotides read TGTGCCAGCAGTCTCGCGGGGGAAGCAGATACGCAGTATTTT. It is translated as CASSLAGEADTQYF.

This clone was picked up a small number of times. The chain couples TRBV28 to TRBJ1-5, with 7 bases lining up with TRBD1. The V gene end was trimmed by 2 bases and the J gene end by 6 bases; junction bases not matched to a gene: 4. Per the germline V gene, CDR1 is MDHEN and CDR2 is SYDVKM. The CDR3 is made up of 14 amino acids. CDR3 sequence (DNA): TGTGCCAGCAGTTTAGGGACAGTGAGTCAGCCCCAGCATTTT. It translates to CASSLGTVSQPQHF.

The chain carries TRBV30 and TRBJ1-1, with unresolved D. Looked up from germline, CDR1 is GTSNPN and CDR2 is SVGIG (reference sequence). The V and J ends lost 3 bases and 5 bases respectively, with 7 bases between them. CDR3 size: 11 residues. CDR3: CAWRRETEAFF. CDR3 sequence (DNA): TGTGCCTGGAGGAGGGAAACTGAAGCTTTCTTT.

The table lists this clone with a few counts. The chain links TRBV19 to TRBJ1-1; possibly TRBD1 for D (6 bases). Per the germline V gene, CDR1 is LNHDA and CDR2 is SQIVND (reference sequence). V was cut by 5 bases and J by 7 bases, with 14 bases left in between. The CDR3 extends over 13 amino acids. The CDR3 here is CASSLRQASEAFF. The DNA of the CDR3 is TGTGCCAGTAGTCTCCGACAGGCGAGTGAAGCTTTCTTT.

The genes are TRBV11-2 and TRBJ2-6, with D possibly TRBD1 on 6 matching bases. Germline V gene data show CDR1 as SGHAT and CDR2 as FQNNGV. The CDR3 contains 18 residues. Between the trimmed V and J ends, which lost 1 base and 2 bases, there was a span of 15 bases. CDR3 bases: TGTGCCAGCAGCTTAGGCAGGGGTAGAACAGCTGGGGCCAACGTCCTGACTTTC. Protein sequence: CASSLGRGRTAGANVLTF.

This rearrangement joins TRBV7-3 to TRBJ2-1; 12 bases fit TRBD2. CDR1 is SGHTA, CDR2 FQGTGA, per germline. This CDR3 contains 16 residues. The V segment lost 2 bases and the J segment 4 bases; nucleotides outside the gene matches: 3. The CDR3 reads CASSLYGLAGYNEQFF. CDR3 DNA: TGTGCCAGCAGCTTATACGGACTAGCGGGGTACAATGAGCAGTTCTTC.

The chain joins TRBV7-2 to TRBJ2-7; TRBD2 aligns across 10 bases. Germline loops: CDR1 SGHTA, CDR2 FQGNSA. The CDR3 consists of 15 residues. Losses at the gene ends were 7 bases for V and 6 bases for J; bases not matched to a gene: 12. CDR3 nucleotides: TGTGCCAGCACCCCGCGCAGCGGGAGGGCCCTCGAGCAGTACTTC. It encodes CASTPRSGRALEQYF. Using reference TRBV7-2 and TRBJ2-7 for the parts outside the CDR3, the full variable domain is GAGVSQSPSNKVTEKGKDVELRCDPISGHTALYWYRQSLGQGLEFLIYFQGNSAPDKSGLPSDRFSAERTGGSVSTLTIQRTQQEDSAVYLCASTPRSGRALEQYFGPGTRLTVT.

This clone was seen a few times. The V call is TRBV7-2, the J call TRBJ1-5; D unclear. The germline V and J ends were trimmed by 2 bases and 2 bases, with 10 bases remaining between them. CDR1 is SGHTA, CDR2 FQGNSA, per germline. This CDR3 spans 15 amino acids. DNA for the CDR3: TGTGCCAGCAGCTTATACCACGGGGGCAATCAGCCCCAGCATTTT. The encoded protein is CASSLYHGGNQPQHF. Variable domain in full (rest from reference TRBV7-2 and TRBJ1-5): GAGVSQSPSNKVTEKGKDVELRCDPISGHTALYWYRQSLGQGLEFLIYFQGNSAPDKSGLPSDRFSAERTGGSVSTLTIQRTQQEDSAVYLCASSLYHGGNQPQHFGDGTRLSIL.

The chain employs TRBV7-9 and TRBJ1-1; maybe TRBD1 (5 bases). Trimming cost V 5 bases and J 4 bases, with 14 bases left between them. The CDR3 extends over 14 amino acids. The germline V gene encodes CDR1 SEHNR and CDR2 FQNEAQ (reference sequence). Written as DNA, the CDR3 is TGTGCCAGCAGCCGTCAGGGTCTCGGCACTGAAGCTTTCTTT. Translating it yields CASSRQGLGTEAFF.

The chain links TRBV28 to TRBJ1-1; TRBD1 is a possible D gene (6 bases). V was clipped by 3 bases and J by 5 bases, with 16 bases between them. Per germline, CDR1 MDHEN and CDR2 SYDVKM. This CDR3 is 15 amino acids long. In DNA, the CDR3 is TGTGCCAGCAGTTTCCAACGGGGGGGCCCTACTGAAGCTTTCTTT. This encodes CASSFQRGGPTEAFF.

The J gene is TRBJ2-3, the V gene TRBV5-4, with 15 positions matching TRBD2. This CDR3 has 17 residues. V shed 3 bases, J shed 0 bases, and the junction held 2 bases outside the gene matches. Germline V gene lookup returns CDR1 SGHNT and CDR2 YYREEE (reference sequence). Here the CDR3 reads CASSWGTSGRSTDTQYF. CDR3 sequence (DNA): TGTGCCAGCAGCTGGGGGACTAGCGGGAGGAGCACAGATACGCAGTATTTT.

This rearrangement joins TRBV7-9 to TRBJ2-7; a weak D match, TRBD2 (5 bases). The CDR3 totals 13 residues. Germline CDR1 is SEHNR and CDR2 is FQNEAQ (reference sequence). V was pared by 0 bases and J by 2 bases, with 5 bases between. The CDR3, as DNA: TGTGCCAGCAGCTTAGCGGGAGCCTACGAGCAGTACTTC. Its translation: CASSLAGAYEQYF. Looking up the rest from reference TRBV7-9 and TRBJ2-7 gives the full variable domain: DTGVSQNPRHKITKRGQNVTFRCDPISEHNRLYWYRQTLGQGPEFLTYFQNEAQLEKSRLLSDRFSAERPKGSFSTLEIQRTEQGDSAMYLCASSLAGAYEQYFGPGTRLTVT.

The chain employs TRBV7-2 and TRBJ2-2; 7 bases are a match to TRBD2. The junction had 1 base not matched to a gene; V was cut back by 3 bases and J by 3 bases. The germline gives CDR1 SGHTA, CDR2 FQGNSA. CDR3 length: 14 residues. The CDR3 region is CASSLTSYTGELFF. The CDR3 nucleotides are TGTGCCAGCAGCTTGACTAGCTACACCGGGGAGCTGTTTTTT. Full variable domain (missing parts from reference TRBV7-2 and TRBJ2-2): GAGVSQSPSNKVTEKGKDVELRCDPISGHTALYWYRQSLGQGLEFLIYFQGNSAPDKSGLPSDRFSAERTGGSVSTLTIQRTQQEDSAVYLCASSLTSYTGELFFGEGSRLTVL.

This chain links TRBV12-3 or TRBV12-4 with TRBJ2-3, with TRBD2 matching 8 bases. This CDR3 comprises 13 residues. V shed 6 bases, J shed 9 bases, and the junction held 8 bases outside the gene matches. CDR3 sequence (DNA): TGTGCCAGCAGCGTCCGGGGGGGCGGGACGCAGTATTTT. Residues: CASSVRGGGTQYF.

The CDR3 DNA reads as TGTGCCAGCAGTGAAGAAGGACAGGGAAGTTCCTACAATGAGCAGTTCTTC. Its protein product is CASSEEGQGSSYNEQFF. V is TRBV2 and J is TRBJ2-1; the match to TRBD1 covers 8 bases. In germline, CDR1 is SNHLY, CDR2 FYNNEI. Trimming at V came to 1 base and at J to 1 base, leaving 6 bases not matched to a gene. The CDR3 extends over 17 amino acids.

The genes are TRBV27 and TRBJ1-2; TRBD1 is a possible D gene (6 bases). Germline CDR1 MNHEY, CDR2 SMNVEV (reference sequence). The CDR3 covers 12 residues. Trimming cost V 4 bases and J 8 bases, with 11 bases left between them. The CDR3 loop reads CASSSTGTGYTF. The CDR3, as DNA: TGTGCCAGCAGTTCAACAGGGACCGGCTACACCTTC.

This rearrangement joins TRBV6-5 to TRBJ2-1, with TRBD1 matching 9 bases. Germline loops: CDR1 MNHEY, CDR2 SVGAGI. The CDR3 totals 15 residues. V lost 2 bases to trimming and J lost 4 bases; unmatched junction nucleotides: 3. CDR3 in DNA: TGTGCCAGCAGTTACGGGACAGGGTTATACAATGAGCAGTTCTTC. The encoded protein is CASSYGTGLYNEQFF.

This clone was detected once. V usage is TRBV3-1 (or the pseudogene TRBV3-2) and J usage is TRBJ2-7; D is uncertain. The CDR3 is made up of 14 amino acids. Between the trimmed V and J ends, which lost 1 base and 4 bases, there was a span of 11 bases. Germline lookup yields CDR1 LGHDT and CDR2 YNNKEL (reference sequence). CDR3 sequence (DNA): TGTGCCAGCAGCCAAGCCCCTCTCCTGTACGAGCAGTACTTC. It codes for CASSQAPLLYEQYF.

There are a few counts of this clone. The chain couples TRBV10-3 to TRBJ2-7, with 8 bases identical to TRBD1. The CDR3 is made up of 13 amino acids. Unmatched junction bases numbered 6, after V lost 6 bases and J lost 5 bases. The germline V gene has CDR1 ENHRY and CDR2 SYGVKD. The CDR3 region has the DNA TGTGCCATCAGGATGACAGGGGCTGACGAGCAGTACTTC. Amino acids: CAIRMTGADEQYF.

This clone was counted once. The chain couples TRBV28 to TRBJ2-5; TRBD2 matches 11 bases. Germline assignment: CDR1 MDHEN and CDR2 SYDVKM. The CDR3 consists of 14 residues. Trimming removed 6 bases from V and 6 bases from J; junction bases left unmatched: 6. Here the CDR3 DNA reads TGTGCCAGCAGACTAGCGGGAGAGGTGAAGACCCAGTACTTC. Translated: CASRLAGEVKTQYF.

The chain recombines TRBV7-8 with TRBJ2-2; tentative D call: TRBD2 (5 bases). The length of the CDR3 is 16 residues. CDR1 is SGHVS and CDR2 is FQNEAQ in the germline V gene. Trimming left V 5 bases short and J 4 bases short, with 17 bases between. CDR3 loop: CASSPGRTLRTGELFF. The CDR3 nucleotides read TGTGCCAGCAGCCCTGGACGGACTCTGCGCACCGGGGAGCTGTTTTTT.

For the CDR3, the DNA is TGTGCCAGCAGTCCGTACCTCGATGTACCACTAGCGGGGGGGGAGACCCAGTACTTC. Translated: CASSPYLDVPLAGGETQYF. The genes are TRBV2 and TRBJ2-5, with TRBD2 matching 13 bases. The CDR3 length is 19 residues. The V and J ends lost 5 bases and 5 bases, in that order; junction bases with no gene match: 17. In germline, CDR1 is SNHLY, CDR2 FYNNEI.

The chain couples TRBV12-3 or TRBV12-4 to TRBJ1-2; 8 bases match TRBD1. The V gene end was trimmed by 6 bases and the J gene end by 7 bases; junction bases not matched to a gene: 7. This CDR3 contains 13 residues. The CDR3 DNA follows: TGTGCCAGCAGCCTAGACAGGGGTTCTGGCTACACCTTC. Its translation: CASSLDRGSGYTF.

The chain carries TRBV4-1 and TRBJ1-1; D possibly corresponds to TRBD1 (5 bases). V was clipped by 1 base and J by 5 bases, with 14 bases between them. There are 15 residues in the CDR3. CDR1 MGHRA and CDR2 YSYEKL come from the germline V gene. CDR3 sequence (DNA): TGCGCCAGCAGCCAAGGGCCCCAGGGAAGAACTGAAGCTTTCTTT. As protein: CASSQGPQGRTEAFF.

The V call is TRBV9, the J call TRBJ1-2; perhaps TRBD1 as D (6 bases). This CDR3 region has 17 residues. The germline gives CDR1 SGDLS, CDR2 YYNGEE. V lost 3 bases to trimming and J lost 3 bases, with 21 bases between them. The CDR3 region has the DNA TGTGCCAGCAGCGCCGAAAAGGCCGGGACACAAGACTATGGCTACACCTTC. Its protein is CASSAEKAGTQDYGYTF.

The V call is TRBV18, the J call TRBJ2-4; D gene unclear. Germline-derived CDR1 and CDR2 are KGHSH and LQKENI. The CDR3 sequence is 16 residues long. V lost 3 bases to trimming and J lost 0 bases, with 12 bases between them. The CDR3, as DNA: TGTGCCAGCTCACCGGTACCCACTTTAGCCAAAAACATTCAGTACTTC. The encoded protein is CASSPVPTLAKNIQYF.

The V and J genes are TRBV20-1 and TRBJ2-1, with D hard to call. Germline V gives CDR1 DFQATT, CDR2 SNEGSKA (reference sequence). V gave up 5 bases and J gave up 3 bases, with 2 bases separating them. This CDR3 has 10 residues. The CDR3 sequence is CSAYYNEQFF. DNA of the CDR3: TGCAGTGCTTACTACAATGAGCAGTTCTTC.